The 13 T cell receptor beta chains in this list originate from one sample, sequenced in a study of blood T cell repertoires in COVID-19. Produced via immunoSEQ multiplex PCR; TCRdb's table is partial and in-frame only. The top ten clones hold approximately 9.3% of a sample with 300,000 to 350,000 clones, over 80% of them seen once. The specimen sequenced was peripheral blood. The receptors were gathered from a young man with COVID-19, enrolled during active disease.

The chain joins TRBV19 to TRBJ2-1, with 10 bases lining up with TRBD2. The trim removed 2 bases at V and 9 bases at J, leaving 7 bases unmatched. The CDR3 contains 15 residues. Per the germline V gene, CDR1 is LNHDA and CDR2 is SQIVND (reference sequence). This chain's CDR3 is CASSIYRGTSVEQFF. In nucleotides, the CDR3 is TGTGCCAGTAGTATATACCGAGGGACTAGCGTTGAGCAGTTCTTC. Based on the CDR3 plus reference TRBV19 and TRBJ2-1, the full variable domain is DGGITQSPKYLFRKEGQNVTLSCEQNLNHDAMYWYRQDPGQGLRLIYYSQIVNDFQKGDIAEGYSVSREKKESFPLTVTSAQKNPTAFYLCASSIYRGTSVEQFFGPGTRLTVL.

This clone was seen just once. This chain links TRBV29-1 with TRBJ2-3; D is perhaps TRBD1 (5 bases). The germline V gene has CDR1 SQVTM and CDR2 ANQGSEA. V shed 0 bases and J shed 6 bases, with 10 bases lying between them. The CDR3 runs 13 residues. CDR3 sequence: CSVEELAGDTQYF. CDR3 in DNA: TGCAGCGTTGAAGAATTAGCAGGGGATACGCAGTATTTT.

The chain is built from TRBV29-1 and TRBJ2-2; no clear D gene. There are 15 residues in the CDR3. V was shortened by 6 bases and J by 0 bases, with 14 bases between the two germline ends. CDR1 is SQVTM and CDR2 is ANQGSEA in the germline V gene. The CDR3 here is CSVDPGPTNTGELFF. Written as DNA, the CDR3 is TGCAGCGTCGACCCAGGCCCTACGAACACCGGGGAGCTGTTTTTT.

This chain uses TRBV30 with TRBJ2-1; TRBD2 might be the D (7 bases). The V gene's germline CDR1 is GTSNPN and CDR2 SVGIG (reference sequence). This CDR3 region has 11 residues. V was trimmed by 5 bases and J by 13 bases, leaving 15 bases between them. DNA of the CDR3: TGTGCCTGGCATCGGGGGGCGGAACAGTTCTTC. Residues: CAWHRGAEQFF. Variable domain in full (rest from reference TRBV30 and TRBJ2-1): SQTIHQWPATLVQPVGSPLSLECTVEGTSNPNLYWYRQAAGRGLQLLFYSVGIGQISSEVPQNLSASRPQDRQFILSSKKLLLSDSGFYLCAWHRGAEQFFGPGTRLTVL.

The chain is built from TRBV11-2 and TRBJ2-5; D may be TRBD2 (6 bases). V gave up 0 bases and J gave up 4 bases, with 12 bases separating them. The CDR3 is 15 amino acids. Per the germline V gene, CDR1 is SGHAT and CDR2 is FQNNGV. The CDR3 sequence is CASSLDFRGGETQYF. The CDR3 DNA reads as TGTGCCAGCAGCTTAGATTTCCGGGGAGGAGAGACCCAGTACTTC.

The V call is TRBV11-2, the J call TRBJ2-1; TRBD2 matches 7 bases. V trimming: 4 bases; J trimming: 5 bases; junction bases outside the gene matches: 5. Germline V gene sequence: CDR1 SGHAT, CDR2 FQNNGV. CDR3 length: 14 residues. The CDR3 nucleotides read TGTGCCAGCAGCTATGCTAGCGGAAACAATGAGCAGTTCTTC. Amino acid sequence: CASSYASGNNEQFF. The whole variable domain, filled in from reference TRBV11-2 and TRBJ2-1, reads EAGVAQSPRYKIIEKRQSVAFWCNPISGHATLYWYQQILGQGPKLLIQFQNNGVVDDSQLPKDRFSAERLKGVDSTLKIQPAKLEDSAVYLCASSYASGNNEQFFGPGTRLTVL.

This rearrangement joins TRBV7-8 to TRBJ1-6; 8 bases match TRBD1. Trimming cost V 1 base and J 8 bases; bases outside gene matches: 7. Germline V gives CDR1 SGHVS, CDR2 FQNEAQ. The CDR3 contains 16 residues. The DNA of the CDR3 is TGTGCCAGCAGCTTAGATCCAGGGGGCAGGGATTCACCCCTCCACTTT. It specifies CASSLDPGGRDSPLHF. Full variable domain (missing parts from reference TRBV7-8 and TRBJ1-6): GAGVSQSPRYKVAKRGQDVALRCDPISGHVSLFWYQQALGQGPEFLTYFQNEAQLDKSGLPSDRFFAERPEGSVSTLKIQRTQQEDSAVYLCASSLDPGGRDSPLHFGNGTRLTVT.

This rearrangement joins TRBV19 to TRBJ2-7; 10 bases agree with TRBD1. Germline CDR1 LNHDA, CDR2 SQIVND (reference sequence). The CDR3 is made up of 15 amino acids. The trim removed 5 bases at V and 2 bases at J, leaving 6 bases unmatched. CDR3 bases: TGTGCCAGTAGTTGGGGGACAGGGGAGCCCTACGAGCAGTACTTC. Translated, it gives CASSWGTGEPYEQYF.

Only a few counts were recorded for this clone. CDR3 bases: TGTGCCAGCAGAAACGACATGGTGAACACTGAAGCTTTCTTT. It specifies CASRNDMVNTEAFF. The chain is built from TRBV5-4 and TRBJ1-1; D ambiguous. Between the trimmed V and J ends, which lost 5 bases and 0 bases, there was a span of 11 bases. The germline gives CDR1 SGHNT, CDR2 YYREEE (reference sequence). This CDR3 comprises 14 residues.

The chain's CDR3 is CASRAGTSNTGELFF. The CDR3 nucleotides are TGCGCCAGCAGGGCCGGGACATCGAACACCGGGGAGCTGTTTTTT. The chain couples TRBV5-1 to TRBJ2-2; D might be TRBD1 (6 bases). V was pared by 5 bases and J by 0 bases, with 11 bases between. Germline V CDR1 and CDR2: SGHRS, YFSETQ. The CDR3 contains 15 residues.

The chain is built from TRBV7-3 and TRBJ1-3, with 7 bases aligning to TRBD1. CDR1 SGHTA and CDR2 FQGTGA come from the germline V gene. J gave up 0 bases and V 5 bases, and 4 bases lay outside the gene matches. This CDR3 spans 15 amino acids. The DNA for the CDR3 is TGTGCCAGCAGCCCGCGACAGGGCTCTGGAAACACCATATATTTT. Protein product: CASSPRQGSGNTIYF.

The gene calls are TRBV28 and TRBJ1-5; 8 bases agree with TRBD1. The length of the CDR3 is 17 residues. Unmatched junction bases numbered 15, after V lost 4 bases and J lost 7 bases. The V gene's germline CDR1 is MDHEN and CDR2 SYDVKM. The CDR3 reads CASSSFWSGGFGQPQHF. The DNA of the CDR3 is TGTGCCAGCAGTTCCTTTTGGTCAGGGGGCTTCGGGCAGCCCCAGCATTTT. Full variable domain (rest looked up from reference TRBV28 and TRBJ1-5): DVKVTQSSRYLVKRTGEKVFLECVQDMDHENMFWYRQDPGLGLRLIYFSYDVKMKEKGDIPEGYSVSREKKERFSLILESASTNQTSMYLCASSSFWSGGFGQPQHFGDGTRLSIL.

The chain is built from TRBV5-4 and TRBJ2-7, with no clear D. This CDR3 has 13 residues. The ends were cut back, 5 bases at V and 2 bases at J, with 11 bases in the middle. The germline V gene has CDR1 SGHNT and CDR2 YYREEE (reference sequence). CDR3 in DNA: TGTGCCAGCAGGGAGCCCTCAACCTACGAGCAGTACTTC. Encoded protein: CASREPSTYEQYF.